These T cell receptor beta chains were read from a single sample in a study of T cell clones after liver transplantation. The assay was immunoSEQ multiplex PCR, and TCRdb's table has in-frame clones only and misses some. The table shows about 25,000 clones, with around 63% occurring only once. Here the sequenced sample was CD4+ T cells from blood, taken before liver transplant. The receptors derive from a human donor who received a liver transplant. CDR3s include the opening cysteine and the closing phenylalanine or tryptophan. A D gene is named only where the DNA matches it firmly. Size is stated for part of the rows, as once, few or many counts, or as a class when the clone is expanded.

clone size	V gene	CDR3 length	D gene	J gene	CDR3 protein	CDR3 DNA
-	TRBV11-3	13	-	TRBJ2-2	CASSRDSIGELFF	TGTGCCAGCAGCAGAGACAGCATCGGGGAGCTGTTTTTT
-	TRBV30	13	-	TRBJ1-1	CAWSDAYPYRASF	TGTGCCTGGAGCGACGCCTACCCCTACCGGGCCTCCTTT
few	TRBV2	13	-	TRBJ1-2	CASRIYGSYGYTF	TGTGCCAGCAGAATTTACGGGTCCTATGGCTACACCTTC
-	TRBV19	14	-	TRBJ2-1	CASKDPRIYNEQFF	TGTGCCAGTAAGGACCCACGGATCTACAATGAGCAGTTCTTC
-	TRBV18	15	-	TRBJ2-2	CASSPRQTNTGELFF	TGTGCCAGCTCACCGCGTCAGACGAACACCGGGGAGCTGTTTTTT
few	TRBV18	13	-	TRBJ2-1	CASSLDAVSEQFF	TGTGCCAGCTCTTTAGATGCAGTTTCTGAGCAGTTCTTC
-	TRBV19	14	-	TRBJ2-7	CASSATGPNYEQYF	TGTGCCAGTAGTGCTACCGGGCCCAACTACGAGCAGTACTTC
-	TRBV5-4	15	-	TRBJ1-1	CASSHLQGLNTEAFF	TGTGCCAGCAGCCACCTACAGGGCTTGAACACTGAAGCTTTCTTT
-	TRBV5-6	13	-	TRBJ2-7	CASSLDRSYEQYF	TGTGCCAGCAGCTTGGACAGATCCTACGAGCAGTACTTC
once	TRBV6-1	13	-	TRBJ1-1	CASSYEEGTEAFF	TGTGCCAGCAGTTATGAGGAGGGCACTGAAGCTTTCTTT
-	TRBV25-1	13	-	TRBJ2-3	CASSDRVTDTQYF	TGTGCCAGCAGTGACCGGGTGACAGATACGCAGTATTTT
-	TRBV20-1	10	-	TRBJ2-1	CSASRNEQFF	TGCAGTGCTAGTAGGAATGAGCAGTTCTTC
-	TRBV28	16	TRBD1	TRBJ1-5	CASSLYGTGVNQPQHF	TGTGCCAGCAGTTTATATGGGACAGGGGTAAATCAGCCCCAGCATTTT
once	TRBV29-1	13	TRBD1	TRBJ2-3	CSVGQGSTDTQYF	TGCAGCGTTGGACAGGGGAGTACAGATACGCAGTATTTT
few	TRBV5-1	13	-	TRBJ1-1	CASRPWGDTEAFF	TGCGCCAGCCGACCTTGGGGGGACACTGAAGCTTTCTTT
-	TRBV4-2	15	TRBD2	TRBJ2-3	CASSQEALAGGIMYF	TGTGCCAGCAGCCAAGAGGCACTAGCGGGGGGGATAATGTATTTT
-	TRBV2	13	-	TRBJ2-1	CASSAQGVDEQFF	TGTGCCAGCAGTGCACAGGGTGTCGATGAGCAGTTCTTC
-	TRBV29-1	12	-	TRBJ1-2	CSTWGDPIGYTF	TGCAGCACATGGGGGGACCCTATCGGCTACACCTTC
-	TRBV28	15	TRBD1	TRBJ2-5	CASSGSGQGAETQYF	TGTGCCAGCAGTGGATCGGGACAGGGGGCGGAGACCCAGTACTTC
-	TRBV28	14	-	TRBJ2-7	CASNAPGTPYEQYF	TGTGCCAGCAACGCCCCCGGGACACCCTACGAGCAGTACTTC
-	TRBV6-5	14	-	TRBJ2-2	CASSYSVGNGELFF	TGTGCCAGCAGTTACTCTGTCGGGAACGGGGAGCTGTTTTTT
-	TRBV7-2	15	-	TRBJ2-5	CASSFSGSPQETQYF	TGTGCCAGCAGCTTCTCAGGGAGTCCCCAAGAGACCCAGTACTTC
-	TRBV18	15	-	TRBJ1-1	CASSPPGTMNTEAFF	TGTGCCAGCTCACCACCGGGGACGATGAACACTGAAGCTTTCTTT
few	TRBV14	18	-	TRBJ1-6	CASSQDSKGSSYNSPLHF	TGTGCCAGCAGCCAAGATTCGAAGGGTAGCTCCTATAATTCACCCCTCCACTTT
few	TRBV7-2	12	-	TRBJ2-1	CASSLAGGNQFF	TGTGCCAGCAGCTTAGCGGGGGGAAATCAGTTCTTC
-	TRBV28	12	-	TRBJ1-4	CASRQGGEKLFF	TGTGCCAGCAGACAGGGCGGGGAAAAACTGTTTTTT
few	TRBV7-6	16	-	TRBJ1-3	CASTLTAAFSGNTIYF	TGTGCCAGCACCCTGACGGCGGCATTCTCTGGAAACACCATATATTTT
-	TRBV27	14	TRBD1	TRBJ1-2	CASSFNGQGYGYTF	TGTGCCAGCAGTTTCAATGGACAGGGATATGGCTACACCTTC
-	TRBV28	15	TRBD1	TRBJ2-7	CASALGGTGSEEQYF	TGTGCCAGCGCTCTAGGGGGGACAGGGTCTGAAGAGCAGTACTTC
once	TRBV10-3	15	-	TRBJ2-3	CAISGRGFSTDTQYF	TGTGCCATCAGTGGAAGAGGATTTAGCACAGATACGCAGTATTTT
-	TRBV28	16	-	TRBJ1-6	CASRTSGEGYSSPLHF	TGTGCCAGCAGAACCAGTGGGGAGGGTTATAGTTCACCCCTCCACTTT
-	TRBV11-2	14	-	TRBJ2-7	CASSLDPGTSEQYF	TGTGCCAGCAGCTTAGATCCCGGGACATCCGAGCAGTACTTC
few	TRBV5-1	14	-	TRBJ1-1	CASSFDSMNTEAFF	TGCGCCAGCAGCTTCGACAGCATGAACACTGAAGCTTTCTTT
-	TRBV6-1	16	-	TRBJ1-5	CASSDFMQFKSQPQHF	TGTGCCAGCAGTGATTTCATGCAGTTCAAGAGTCAGCCCCAGCATTTT
once	TRBV28	14	-	TRBJ1-4	CASSSRPSEEKLFF	TGTGCCAGCAGTTCCCGGCCGAGCGAGGAAAAACTGTTTTTT
-	TRBV6-5	14	-	TRBJ2-5	CASSLGLASETQYF	TGTGCCAGCAGTTTGGGTCTAGCGTCGGAGACCCAGTACTTC
-	TRBV27	15	TRBD2	TRBJ2-3	CASSRPGLAPDTQYF	TGTGCCAGCAGCCGACCGGGACTAGCGCCAGATACGCAGTATTTT
-	TRBV5-1	11	-	TRBJ2-5	CASSAEETQYF	TGCGCCAGCAGTGCGGAAGAGACCCAGTACTTC
-	TRBV2	14	TRBD1	TRBJ1-5	CASSWTGENQPQHF	TGTGCCAGCAGCTGGACAGGGGAAAATCAGCCCCAGCATTTT
-	TRBV5-4	16	TRBD1	TRBJ2-6	CASSQGQGRGANVLTF	TGTGCCAGCAGCCAGGGACAGGGGCGCGGGGCCAACGTCCTGACTTTC
-	TRBV7-2	14	-	TRBJ1-1	CASSLQGLNTEAFF	TGTGCCAGCAGCCTCCAGGGGCTGAACACTGAAGCTTTCTTT
-	TRBV6-1	13	TRBD1	TRBJ2-5	CASSGQGQETQYF	TGTGCCAGCAGTGGACAGGGACAAGAGACCCAGTACTTC
-	TRBV12-5	14	-	TRBJ2-3	CASGGDGRRDTQYF	TGTGCTAGTGGGGGGGATGGTCGTAGAGATACGCAGTATTTT
few	TRBV27	16	TRBD2	TRBJ2-1	CASSFGTSGSYNEQFF	TGTGCCAGCAGTTTCGGGACTAGCGGCTCCTACAATGAGCAGTTCTTC
-	TRBV6-5	13	-	TRBJ1-6	CASEDSIIRPLHF	TGTGCCAGCGAGGATAGTATAATTCGACCCCTCCACTTT
-	TRBV7-9	16	-	TRBJ2-5	CASSQENRGQQETQYF	TGTGCCAGCAGCCAAGAGAACCGGGGGCAACAAGAGACCCAGTACTTC
-	TRBV7-6	15	-	TRBJ2-3	CASSPSTGSTDTQYF	TGTGCCAGCAGCCCATCGACAGGTAGCACAGATACGCAGTATTTT
-	TRBV6-6	14	TRBD1	TRBJ1-2	CASRHPGQLYGYTF	TGTGCCAGCAGACACCCGGGACAGCTCTATGGCTACACCTTC
few	TRBV5-1	14	-	TRBJ1-1	CASSFLPGNTEAFF	TGCGCCAGCAGCTTCCTTCCGGGAAACACTGAAGCTTTCTTT
-	TRBV19	15	TRBD2	TRBJ2-1	CASREAGNYYNEQFF	TGTGCCAGTAGGGAAGCGGGAAACTATTACAATGAGCAGTTCTTC
few	TRBV6-1	13	-	TRBJ2-5	CASSGVWGETQYF	TGTGCCAGCAGTGGAGTTTGGGGGGAGACCCAGTACTTC
-	TRBV5-1	15	TRBD1	TRBJ2-1	CASSSDPGQGFEQFF	TGCGCCAGCAGCTCGGACCCGGGACAGGGGTTTGAGCAGTTCTTC
-	TRBV6-5	14	-	TRBJ2-1	CASSYLKTSDEQFF	TGTGCCAGCAGTTACTTAAAGACTAGTGATGAGCAGTTCTTC